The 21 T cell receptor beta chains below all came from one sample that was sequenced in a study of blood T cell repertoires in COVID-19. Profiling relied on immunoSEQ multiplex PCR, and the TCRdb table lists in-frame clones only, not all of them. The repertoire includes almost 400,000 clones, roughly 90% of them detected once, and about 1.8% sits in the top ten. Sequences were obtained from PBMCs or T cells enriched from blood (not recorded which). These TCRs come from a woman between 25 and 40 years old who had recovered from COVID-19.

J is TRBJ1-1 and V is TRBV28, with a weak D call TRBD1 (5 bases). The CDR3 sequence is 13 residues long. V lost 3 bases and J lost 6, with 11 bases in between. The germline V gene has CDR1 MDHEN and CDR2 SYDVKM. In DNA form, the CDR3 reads TGTGCCAGCAGTTTGAGGACAATGGCTGAAGCTTTCTTT. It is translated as CASSLRTMAEAFF.

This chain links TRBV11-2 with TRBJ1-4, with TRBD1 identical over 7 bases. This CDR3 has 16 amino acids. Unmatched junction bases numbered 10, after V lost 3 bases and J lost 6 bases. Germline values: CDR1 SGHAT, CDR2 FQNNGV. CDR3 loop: CASSFDREVKDEKLFF. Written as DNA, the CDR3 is TGTGCCAGCAGCTTCGACAGGGAGGTTAAAGATGAAAAACTGTTTTTT.

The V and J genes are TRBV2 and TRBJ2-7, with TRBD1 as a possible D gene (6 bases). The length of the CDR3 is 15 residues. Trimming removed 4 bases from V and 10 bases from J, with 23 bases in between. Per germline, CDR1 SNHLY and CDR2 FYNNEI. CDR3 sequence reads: CASSAQTGHLLLQYF. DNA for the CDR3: TGTGCCAGCAGTGCACAGACAGGACACCTACTTTTACAGTACTTC.

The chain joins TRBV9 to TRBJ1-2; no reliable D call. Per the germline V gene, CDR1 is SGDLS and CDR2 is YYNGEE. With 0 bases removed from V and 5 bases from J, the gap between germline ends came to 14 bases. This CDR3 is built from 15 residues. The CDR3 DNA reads TGTGCCAGCAGCGTAGGCCCCAGGTCTGGGTATGGCTACACCTTC. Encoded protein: CASSVGPRSGYGYTF.

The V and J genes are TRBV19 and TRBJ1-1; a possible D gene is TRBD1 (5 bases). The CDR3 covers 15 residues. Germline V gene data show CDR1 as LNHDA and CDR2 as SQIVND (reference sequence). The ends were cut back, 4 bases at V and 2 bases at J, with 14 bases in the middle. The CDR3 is CASSRQGGFNTEAFF. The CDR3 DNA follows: TGTGCCAGTAGTAGGCAGGGAGGATTTAACACTGAAGCTTTCTTT.

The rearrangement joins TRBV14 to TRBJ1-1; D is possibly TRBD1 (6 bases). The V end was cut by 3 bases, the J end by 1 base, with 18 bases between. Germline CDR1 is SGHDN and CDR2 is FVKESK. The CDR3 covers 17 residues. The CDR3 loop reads CASSQVVAGVPNTEAFF. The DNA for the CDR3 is TGTGCCAGCAGCCAGGTGGTGGCAGGGGTCCCGAACACTGAAGCTTTCTTT.

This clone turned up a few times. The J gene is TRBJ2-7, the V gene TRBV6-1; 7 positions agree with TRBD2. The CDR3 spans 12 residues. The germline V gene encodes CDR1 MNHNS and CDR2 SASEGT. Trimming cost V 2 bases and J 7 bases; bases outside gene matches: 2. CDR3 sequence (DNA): TGTGCCAGCAGTGAATGGACTAGTGAGCAGTACTTC. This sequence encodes CASSEWTSEQYF.

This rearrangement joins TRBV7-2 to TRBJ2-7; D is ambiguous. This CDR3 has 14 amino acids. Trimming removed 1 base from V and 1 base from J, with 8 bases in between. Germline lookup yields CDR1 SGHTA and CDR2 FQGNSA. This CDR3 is CASSLGPESYEQYF. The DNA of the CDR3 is TGTGCCAGCAGCTTAGGCCCAGAATCCTACGAGCAGTACTTC.

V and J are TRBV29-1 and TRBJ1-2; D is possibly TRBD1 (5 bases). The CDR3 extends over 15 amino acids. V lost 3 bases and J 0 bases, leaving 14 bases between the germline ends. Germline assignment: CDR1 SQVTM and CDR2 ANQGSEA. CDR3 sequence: CSVEATGVTNYGYTF. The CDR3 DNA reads TGCAGCGTTGAGGCTACAGGCGTGACTAACTATGGCTACACCTTC.

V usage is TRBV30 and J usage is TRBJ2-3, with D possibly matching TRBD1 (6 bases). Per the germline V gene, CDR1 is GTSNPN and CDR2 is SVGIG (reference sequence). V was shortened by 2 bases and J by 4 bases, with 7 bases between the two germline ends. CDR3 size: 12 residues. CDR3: CAWSHRADTQYF. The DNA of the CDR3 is TGTGCCTGGAGTCACAGGGCAGATACGCAGTATTTT. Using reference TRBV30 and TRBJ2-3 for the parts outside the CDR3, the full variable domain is SQTIHQWPATLVQPVGSPLSLECTVEGTSNPNLYWYRQAAGRGLQLLFYSVGIGQISSEVPQNLSASRPQDRQFILSSKKLLLSDSGFYLCAWSHRADTQYFGPGTRLTVL.

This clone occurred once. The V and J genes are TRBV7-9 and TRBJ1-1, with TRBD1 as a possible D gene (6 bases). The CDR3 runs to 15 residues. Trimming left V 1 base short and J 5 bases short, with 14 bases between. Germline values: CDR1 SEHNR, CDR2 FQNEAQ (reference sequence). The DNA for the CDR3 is TGTGCCAGCAGCTTAGGGTGGGGGCTTTGGACTGAAGCTTTCTTT. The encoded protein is CASSLGWGLWTEAFF.

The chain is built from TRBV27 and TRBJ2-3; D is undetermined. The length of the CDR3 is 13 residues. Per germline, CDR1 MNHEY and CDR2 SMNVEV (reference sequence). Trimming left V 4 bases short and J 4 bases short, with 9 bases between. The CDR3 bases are TGTGCCAGCAGTTCCCTCTCGGCAGATACGCAGTATTTT. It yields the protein CASSSLSADTQYF.

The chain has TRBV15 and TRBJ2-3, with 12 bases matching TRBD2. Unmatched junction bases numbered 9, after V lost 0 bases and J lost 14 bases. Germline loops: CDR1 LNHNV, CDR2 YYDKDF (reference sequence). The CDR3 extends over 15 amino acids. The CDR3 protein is CATSRDWLAGGKRYF. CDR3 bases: TGTGCCACCAGCAGAGATTGGCTAGCGGGGGGGAAACGGTATTTT.

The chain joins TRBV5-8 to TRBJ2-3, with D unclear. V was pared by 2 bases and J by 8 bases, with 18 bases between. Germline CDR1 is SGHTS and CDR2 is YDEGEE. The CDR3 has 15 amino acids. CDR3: CASSFFMAPRGTQYF. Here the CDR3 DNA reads TGTGCCAGCAGCTTTTTTATGGCTCCCCGTGGTACGCAGTATTTT.

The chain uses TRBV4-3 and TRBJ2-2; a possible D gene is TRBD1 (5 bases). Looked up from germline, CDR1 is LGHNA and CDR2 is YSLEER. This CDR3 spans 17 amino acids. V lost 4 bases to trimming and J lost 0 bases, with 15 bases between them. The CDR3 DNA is TGCGCCAGCAGCCCCCAACCAAGGACATCGAACACCGGGGAGCTGTTTTTT. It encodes CASSPQPRTSNTGELFF.

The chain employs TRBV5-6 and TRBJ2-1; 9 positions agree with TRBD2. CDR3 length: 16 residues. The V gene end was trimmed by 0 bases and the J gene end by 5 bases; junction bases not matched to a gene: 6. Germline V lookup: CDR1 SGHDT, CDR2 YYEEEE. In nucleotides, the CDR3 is TGTGCCAGCAGCTTGGCCCCGCGGGGGGGAAACAATGAGCAGTTCTTC. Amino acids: CASSLAPRGGNNEQFF.

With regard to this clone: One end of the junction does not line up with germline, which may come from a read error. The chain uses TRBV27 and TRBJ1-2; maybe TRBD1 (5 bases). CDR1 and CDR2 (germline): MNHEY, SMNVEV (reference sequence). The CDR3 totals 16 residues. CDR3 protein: CASRLSPFDRNYGYTF. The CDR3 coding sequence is TGTGCCAGCAGATTATCTCCATTTGACAGAAACTATGGCTACACCTTC.

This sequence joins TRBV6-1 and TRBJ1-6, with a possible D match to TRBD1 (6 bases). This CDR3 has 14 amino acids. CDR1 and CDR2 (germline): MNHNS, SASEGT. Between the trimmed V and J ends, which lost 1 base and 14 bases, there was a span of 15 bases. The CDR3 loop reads CASSEEGIAGALHF. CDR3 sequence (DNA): TGTGCCAGCAGTGAAGAGGGGATCGCAGGGGCCCTCCACTTT.

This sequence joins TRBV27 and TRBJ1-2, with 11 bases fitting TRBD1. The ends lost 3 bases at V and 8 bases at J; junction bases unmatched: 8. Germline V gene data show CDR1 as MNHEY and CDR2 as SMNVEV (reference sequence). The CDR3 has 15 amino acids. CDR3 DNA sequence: TGTGCCAGCAGTTTTTTGGACAGGGGGCTTTCGGGCTACACCTTC. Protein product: CASSFLDRGLSGYTF.

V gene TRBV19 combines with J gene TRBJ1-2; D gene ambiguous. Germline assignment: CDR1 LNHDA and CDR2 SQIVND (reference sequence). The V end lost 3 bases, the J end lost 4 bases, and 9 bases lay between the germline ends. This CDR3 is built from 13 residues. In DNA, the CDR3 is TGTGCCAGTAGTATGAGCAGGCTCTATGGCTACACCTTC. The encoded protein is CASSMSRLYGYTF. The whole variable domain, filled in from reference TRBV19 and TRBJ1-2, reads DGGITQSPKYLFRKEGQNVTLSCEQNLNHDAMYWYRQDPGQGLRLIYYSQIVNDFQKGDIAEGYSVSREKKESFPLTVTSAQKNPTAFYLCASSMSRLYGYTFGSGTRLTVV.

CDR3 DNA: TGTGCCTGGGAATCCGAGGGGGCCGGCTACACCTTC. Protein: CAWESEGAGYTF. The chain couples TRBV30 to TRBJ1-2, with 7 bases identical to TRBD1. CDR3 size: 12 residues. After removal of 5 bases from V and 8 bases from J, the junction contained 8 bases not matched to a gene. CDR1 is GTSNPN and CDR2 is SVGIG in the germline V gene (reference sequence).